This T cell receptor beta chain was recovered during a study of shared clonotypes between healthy human individuals. Germline lookup yields CDR1 LNHDA and CDR2 SQIVND (reference sequence). This CDR3 spans 17 amino acids. Trimming pared 4 bases from V and 8 bases from J, leaving 26 bases between. Some clones are missing from TCRdb's copy, which holds only in-frame ones; the method was immunoSEQ multiplex PCR. The sample carries about 610,000 clones, roughly 95% recorded once. Naive CD8 cells comprised CD45RO-negative, CCR7-positively selected cells, excluding terminally differentiated effector memory CD45RA+ cells.

Sequencing input: naive CD8+ T cells sorted from blood. This TCR derives from a woman in her 30s in good health. This chain uses TRBV19 with TRBJ1-1; D perhaps matches TRBD1 (6 bases). CDR3 region: CASSTYRVGGPTWEAFF. The CDR3 DNA sequence: TGTGCCAGTAGTACGTACCGGGTCGGGGGGCCTACTTGGGAAGCTTTCTTT.